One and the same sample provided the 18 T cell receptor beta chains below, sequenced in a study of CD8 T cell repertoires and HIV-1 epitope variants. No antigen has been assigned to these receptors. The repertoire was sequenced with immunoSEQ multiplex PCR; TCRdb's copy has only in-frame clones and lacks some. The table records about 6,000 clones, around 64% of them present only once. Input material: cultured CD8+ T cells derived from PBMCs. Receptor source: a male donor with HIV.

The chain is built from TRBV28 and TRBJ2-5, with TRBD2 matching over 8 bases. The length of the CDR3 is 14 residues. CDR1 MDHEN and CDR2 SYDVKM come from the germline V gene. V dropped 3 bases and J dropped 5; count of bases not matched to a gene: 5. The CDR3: CASSLGLETETQYF. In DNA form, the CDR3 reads TGTGCCAGCAGTTTGGGACTAGAGACGGAGACCCAGTACTTC.

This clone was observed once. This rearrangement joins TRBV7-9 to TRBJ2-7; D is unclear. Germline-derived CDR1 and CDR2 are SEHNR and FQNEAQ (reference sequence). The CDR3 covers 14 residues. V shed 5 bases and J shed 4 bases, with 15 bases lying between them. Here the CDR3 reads CASSREGLGYEQYF. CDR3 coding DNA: TGTGCCAGCAGCCGAGAAGGCCTAGGGTACGAGCAGTACTTC.

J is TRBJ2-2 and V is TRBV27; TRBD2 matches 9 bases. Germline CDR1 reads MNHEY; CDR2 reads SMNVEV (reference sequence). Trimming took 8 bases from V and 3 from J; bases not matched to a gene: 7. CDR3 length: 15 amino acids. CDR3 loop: CASEKRGAHTGELFF. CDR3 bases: TGTGCCAGCGAAAAGCGGGGGGCCCACACCGGGGAGCTGTTTTTT.

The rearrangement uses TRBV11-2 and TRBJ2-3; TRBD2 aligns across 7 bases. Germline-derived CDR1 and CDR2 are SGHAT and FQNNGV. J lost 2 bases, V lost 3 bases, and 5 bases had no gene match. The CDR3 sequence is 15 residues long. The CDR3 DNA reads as TGTGCCAGCAGCTTCACGGGAGGTTACACAGATACGCAGTATTTT. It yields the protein CASSFTGGYTDTQYF.

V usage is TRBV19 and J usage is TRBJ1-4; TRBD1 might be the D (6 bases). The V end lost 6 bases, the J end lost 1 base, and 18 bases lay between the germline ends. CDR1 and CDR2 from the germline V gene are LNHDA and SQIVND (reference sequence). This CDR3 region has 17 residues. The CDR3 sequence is CASSNYRVLGTNEKLFF. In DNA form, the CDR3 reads TGTGCCAGTAGCAACTACAGGGTTTTGGGAACTAATGAAAAACTGTTTTTT.

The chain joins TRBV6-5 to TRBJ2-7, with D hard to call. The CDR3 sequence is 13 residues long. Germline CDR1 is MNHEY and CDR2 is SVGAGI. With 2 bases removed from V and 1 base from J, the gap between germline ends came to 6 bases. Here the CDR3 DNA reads TGTGCCAGCAGTTACGCAGCGTCCTACGAGCAGTACTTC. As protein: CASSYAASYEQYF.

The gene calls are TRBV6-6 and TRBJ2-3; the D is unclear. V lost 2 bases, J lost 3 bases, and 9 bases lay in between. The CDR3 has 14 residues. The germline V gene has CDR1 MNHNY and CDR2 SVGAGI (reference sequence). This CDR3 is CASSYIDLTDTQYF. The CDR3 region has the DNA TGTGCCAGCAGTTACATAGATTTGACAGATACGCAGTATTTT.

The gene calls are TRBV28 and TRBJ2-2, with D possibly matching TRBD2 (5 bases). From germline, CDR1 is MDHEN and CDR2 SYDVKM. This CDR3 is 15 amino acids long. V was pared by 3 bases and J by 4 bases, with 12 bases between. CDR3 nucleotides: TGTGCCAGCAGTTTTCTTGGTCGGGGCACCGGGGAGCTGTTTTTT. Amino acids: CASSFLGRGTGELFF.

The CDR3 DNA reads TGTGCCAGTACCCTGACAGGGGACACAGATACGCAGTATTTT. Encoded protein: CASTLTGDTDTQYF. The chain combines TRBV19 with TRBJ2-3, with 8 positions matching TRBD1. Germline lookup yields CDR1 LNHDA and CDR2 SQIVND (reference sequence). J gave up 2 bases and V 7 bases, and 5 bases lay outside the gene matches. This CDR3 region has 14 residues.

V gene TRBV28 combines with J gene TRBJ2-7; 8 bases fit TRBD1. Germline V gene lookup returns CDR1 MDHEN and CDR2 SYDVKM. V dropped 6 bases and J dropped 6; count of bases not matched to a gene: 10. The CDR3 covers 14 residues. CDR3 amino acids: CASRGYRGEREQYF. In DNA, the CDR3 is TGTGCCAGCAGGGGTTACAGGGGGGAACGCGAGCAGTACTTC.

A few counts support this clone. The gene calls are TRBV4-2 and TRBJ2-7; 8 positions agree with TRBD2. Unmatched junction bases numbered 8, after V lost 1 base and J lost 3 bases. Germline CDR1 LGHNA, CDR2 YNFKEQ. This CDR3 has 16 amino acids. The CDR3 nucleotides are TGTGCCAGCAGCCAAGCTGCCACCGGGACTAGCTACGAGCAGTACTTC. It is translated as CASSQAATGTSYEQYF.

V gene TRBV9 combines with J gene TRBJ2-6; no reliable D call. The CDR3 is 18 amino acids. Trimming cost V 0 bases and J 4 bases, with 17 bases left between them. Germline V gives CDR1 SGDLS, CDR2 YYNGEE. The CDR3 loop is CASSVGESLSAGANVLTF. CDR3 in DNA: TGTGCCAGCAGCGTAGGCGAGAGCCTCTCGGCCGGGGCCAACGTCCTGACTTTC.

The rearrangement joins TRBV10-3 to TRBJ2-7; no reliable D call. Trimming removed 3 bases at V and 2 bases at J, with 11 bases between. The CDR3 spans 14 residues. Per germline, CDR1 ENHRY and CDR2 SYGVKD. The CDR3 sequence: CAISDSGKAYEQYF. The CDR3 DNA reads TGTGCCATCAGTGACTCAGGTAAAGCCTACGAGCAGTACTTC.

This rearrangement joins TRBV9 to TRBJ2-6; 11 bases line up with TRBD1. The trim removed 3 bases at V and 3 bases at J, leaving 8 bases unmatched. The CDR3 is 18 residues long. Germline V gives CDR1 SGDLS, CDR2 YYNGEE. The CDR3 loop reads CASSAKGTGGGGANVLTF. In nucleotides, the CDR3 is TGTGCCAGCAGCGCGAAAGGGACAGGGGGAGGTGGGGCCAACGTCCTGACTTTC.

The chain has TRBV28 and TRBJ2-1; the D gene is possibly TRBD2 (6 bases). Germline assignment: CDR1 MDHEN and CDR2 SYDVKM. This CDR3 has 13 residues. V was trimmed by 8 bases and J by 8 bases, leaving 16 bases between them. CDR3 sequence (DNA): TGTGCCAGCCTGACTACTAGCAAGGATGAGCAGTTCTTC. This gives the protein CASLTTSKDEQFF.

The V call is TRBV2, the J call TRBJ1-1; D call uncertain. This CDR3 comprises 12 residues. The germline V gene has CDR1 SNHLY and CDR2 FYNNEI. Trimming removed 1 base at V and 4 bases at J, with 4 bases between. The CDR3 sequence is CASSEGGTEAFF. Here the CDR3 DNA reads TGTGCCAGCAGTGAAGGGGGCACTGAAGCTTTCTTT.

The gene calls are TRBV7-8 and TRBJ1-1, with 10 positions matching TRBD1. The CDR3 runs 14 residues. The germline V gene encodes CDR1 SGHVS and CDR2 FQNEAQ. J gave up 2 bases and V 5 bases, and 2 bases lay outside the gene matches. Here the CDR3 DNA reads TGTGCCAGCAGCGGGGACAGGGGTAACACTGAAGCTTTCTTT. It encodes CASSGDRGNTEAFF.

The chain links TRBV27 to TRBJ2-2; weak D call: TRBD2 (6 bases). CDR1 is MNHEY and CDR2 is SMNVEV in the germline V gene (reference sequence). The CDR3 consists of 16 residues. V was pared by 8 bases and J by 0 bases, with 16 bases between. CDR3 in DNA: TGTGCCAGCCGAGTAGAGACTAGTGCGAACACCGGGGAGCTGTTTTTT. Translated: CASRVETSANTGELFF.